The clone carrying this T cell receptor beta chain was seen a few times. Germline CDR1 and CDR2: SNHLY and FYNNEI. The CDR3 is 13 residues long. Trimming left V 6 bases short and J 5 bases short, with 12 bases between. Here immunoSEQ multiplex PCR was the method, and the copy in TCRdb shows in-frame clones only, minus some. This table holds about 110,000 clones, roughly four fifths found once. The data were taken from a study of blood T cell repertoires in COVID-19. Sequenced sample: peripheral blood. The TCR was taken from an older woman with acute or convalescent COVID-19. The chain uses TRBV2 and TRBJ2-3, with TRBD2 as a possible D gene (5 bases). CDR3 sequence (DNA): TGTGCCAGCAGGACCCCTGAGGGAGATACGCAGTATTTT. Protein sequence: CASRTPEGDTQYF.